What follows are 23 T cell receptor beta chains derived from one specimen sequenced in a study of molecular identifiers for immune sequencing clone quantification. In TCRdb, the PCR reads were re-called with MiXCR into one record per CDR3 protein. There are 60,000 to 70,000 distinct CDR3 sequences in the sample; 18% occur only once, and around 1.4% lies in the top ten. The sequenced sample consisted of naive CD8+ T cells from blood, with Jurkat cell RNA spiked in. The subset was: FACS-sorted CD8+CD4-CCR7+CD45RA+ naive T cells. The receptors originated from a human donor in good health. Some libraries in this study had Jurkat cell RNA spiked in.

In its sample, this clonotype was seen many times. The rearrangement links TRBV7-9 to TRBJ2-1; the D gene is possibly TRBD2 (6 bases). This CDR3 is built from 15 residues. V lost 4 bases to trimming and J lost 9 bases, with 19 bases between them. Per the germline V gene, CDR1 is SEHNR and CDR2 is FQNEAQ (reference sequence). The CDR3 loop is CASSSTSSARGEQFF. The CDR3 DNA reads TGTGCCAGCAGCTCGACTAGTAGTGCACGTGGTGAGCAGTTCTTC.

In this sample, this clonotype turned up many times. The chain links TRBV27 to TRBJ2-7, with D unclear. CDR1 and CDR2 (germline): MNHEY, SMNVEV (reference sequence). Trimming cost V 0 bases and J 3 bases, with 9 bases left between them. The CDR3 spans 14 residues. The DNA of the CDR3 is TGTGCCAGCAGTTTATCGACGACTTACTACGAGCAGTACTTC. It specifies CASSLSTTYYEQYF.

This clonotype was observed a few times. The chain recombines TRBV19 with TRBJ2-7; no firm D call. Trimming removed 3 bases from V and 3 bases from J, with 9 bases in between. The CDR3 totals 13 residues. The germline gives CDR1 LNHDA, CDR2 SQIVND (reference sequence). The CDR3 DNA is TGTGCCAGTAGTATGGCACTGTTCTACGAGCAGTACTTC. Its translation is CASSMALFYEQYF.

The gene calls are TRBV11-2 and TRBJ2-7, with 7 positions matching TRBD2. The V and J ends lost 5 bases and 4 bases, in that order; junction bases with no gene match: 11. Germline CDR1 and CDR2: SGHAT and FQNNGV. CDR3 length: 15 residues. The chain's CDR3 is CASSETAGPSYEQYF. The DNA of the CDR3 is TGTGCCAGCAGCGAAACAGCGGGACCAAGTTACGAGCAGTACTTC. Using reference TRBV11-2 and TRBJ2-7 for the parts outside the CDR3, the full variable domain is EAGVAQSPRYKIIEKRQSVAFWCNPISGHATLYWYQQILGQGPKLLIQFQNNGVVDDSQLPKDRFSAERLKGVDSTLKIQPAKLEDSAVYLCASSETAGPSYEQYFGPGTRLTVT.

This clonotype was found many times. The rearrangement joins TRBV7-6 to TRBJ2-7; D uncertain. CDR3 length: 14 amino acids. Germline values: CDR1 SGHVS, CDR2 FNYEAQ. V was cut by 1 base and J by 5 bases, with 12 bases left in between. CDR3 loop: CASSLVSQPDEQYF. Here the CDR3 DNA reads TGTGCCAGCAGCTTAGTCTCACAGCCAGACGAGCAGTACTTC.

The sample holds one count of this clonotype. A much larger clone sits a single nucleotide away, making a read error possible. Because the CDR3's place on the DNA is in doubt, the DNA is left out and the CDR3 is given as listed by TCRdb. The rearrangement uses TRBV28 and TRBJ1-3. The CDR3 is 15 residues long, ends included. Germline V gene sequence: CDR1 MDHEN, CDR2 SYDVKM. CDR3 residues: CASSLSVGTGNTVYF.

Points on this clonotype: A read error is possible here, since a much larger clone lies one base away. The gene calls are TRBV27 and TRBJ2-1, with 7 bases identical to TRBD2. Germline V gene lookup returns CDR1 MNHEY and CDR2 SMNVEV (reference sequence). The CDR3 extends over 14 amino acids. The CDR3 DNA is TGTGCCAGCAGTTTAGCGGGAGCTTACAATGAGCAGCTCTTC. Amino acid sequence: CASSLAGAYNEQLF.

Remarks on this clonotype: This may stem from a read error, because a much larger clone lies one nucleotide away. The genes are TRBV19 and TRBJ2-1; D gene unclear. CDR3 length: 15 amino acids. Germline CDR1 is LNHDA and CDR2 is SQIVND (reference sequence). CDR3 loop: CVSSIDRTPGNEQFF. The CDR3 region has the DNA TGTGTCAGTAGTATAGATAGGACCCCAGGCAATGAGCAGTTCTTC.

V and J are TRBV12-3 or TRBV12-4 and TRBJ2-7; TRBD2 matches at 8 bases. V gave up 4 bases and J gave up 4 bases; unmatched junction bases: 9. This CDR3 comprises 15 residues. The CDR3 DNA reads as TGTGCCAGCAGTTCTACAAGCGGGAGTAAGTACGAGCAGTACTTC. This sequence encodes CASSSTSGSKYEQYF.

For this clonotype: One end of the junction varies from germline; a read error may be responsible. The chain uses TRBV7-8 and TRBJ1-5; weak D call: TRBD1 (5 bases). CDR1 and CDR2 from the germline V gene are SGHVS and FQNEAQ. The length of the CDR3 is 16 residues. CDR3 coding DNA: TGTGCCAGCAGCTCGAAGACAGAAACAAGCAGTCAGCCCCAGCATTTT. Amino acid sequence: CASSSKTETSSQPQHF.

This clonotype was counted ten times or more. This chain joins TRBV19 and TRBJ1-1; the match to TRBD1 covers 7 bases. Germline CDR1 LNHDA, CDR2 SQIVND (reference sequence). The CDR3 is 13 residues long. Losses at the gene ends were 3 bases for V and 5 bases for J; bases not matched to a gene: 3. This chain's CDR3 is CASSIIRGTEAFF. CDR3 in DNA: TGTGCCAGTAGTATCATCAGGGGGACTGAAGCTTTCTTT.

Notes on this clonotype: One junction end disagrees with the germline gene, perhaps due to a read error. The V and J genes are TRBV19 and TRBJ2-1; D may match TRBD1 or TRBD2 (5 bases each). The CDR3 totals 13 residues. Germline values: CDR1 LNHDA, CDR2 SQIVND (reference sequence). CDR3 sequence (DNA): TGTGCCAGTAGTATTCGGCAGGGAGATGAGCAGCTCTTC. Its translation is CASSIRQGDEQLF.

This clonotype was detected a few times. Compared with germline, one end of the junction differs, possibly owing to a read error. The J gene is TRBJ2-1, the V gene TRBV20-1, with 13 bases aligning to TRBD2. CDR1 DFQATT and CDR2 SNEGSKA come from the germline V gene (reference sequence). The CDR3 has 17 residues. Written as DNA, the CDR3 is TGCAGTGCGAGAGGACTAGCGGGAGCGCCGTTCGGCAATGAGCAGTTCTTC. Its protein is CSARGLAGAPFGNEQFF.

This clonotype has ten or more counts. The rearrangement links TRBV6-2 or TRBV6-3 to TRBJ1-1; D may be TRBD1 (6 bases). Germline CDR1 MNHEY, CDR2 SVGEGT. V was shortened by 3 bases and J by 0 bases, with 14 bases between the two germline ends. This CDR3 is built from 16 residues. The CDR3 DNA is TGTGCCAGCAGTTATTGGGGGGCCGCCCTGAACACTGAAGCTTTCTTT. Protein: CASSYWGAALNTEAFF.

This clonotype has a handful of counts. The J gene is TRBJ2-1, the V gene TRBV10-2; perhaps TRBD2 as D (6 bases). Germline-derived CDR1 and CDR2 are WSHSY and SAAADI. With 6 bases removed from V and 6 bases from J, the gap between germline ends came to 18 bases. The CDR3 length is 15 residues. CDR3 region: CASRVSGTGSNEQFF. Written as DNA, the CDR3 is TGCGCCAGCAGGGTATCCGGGACTGGGTCCAATGAGCAGTTCTTC.

This clonotype showed up just a few times. V and J are TRBV5-1 and TRBJ2-7; D is tentatively TRBD1 or TRBD2 (5 bases each). Trimming removed 4 bases from V and 0 bases from J, with 11 bases in between. There are 14 residues in the CDR3. Germline CDR1 and CDR2: SGHRS and YFSETQ. In nucleotides, the CDR3 is TGCGCCAGCAGCCCACGGGGCAGCTCCTACGAGCAGTACTTC. Translated: CASSPRGSSYEQYF.

Of note for this clonotype: Given a much more abundant clone one base away, this may be a read error. The J gene is TRBJ2-3, the V gene TRBV4-2; perhaps TRBD2 as D (5 bases). The CDR3 has 16 residues. The germline V gene encodes CDR1 LGHNA and CDR2 YNFKEQ. CDR3 sequence: CASSQDPGIRTDTQCF. The CDR3, as DNA: TGTGCCAGCAGCCAAGATCCGGGGATTCGCACAGATACGCAGTGTTTT.

This clonotype was observed many times. V is TRBV13 and J is TRBJ2-3; no clear D gene. The length of the CDR3 is 17 residues. V lost 2 bases and J lost 0, with 15 bases in between. Germline CDR1 PRHDT, CDR2 FYEKMQ (reference sequence). DNA for the CDR3: TGTGCCAGCAGCTTACGGTCCCATTCGGAGAGCACAGATACGCAGTATTTT. Translation gives CASSLRSHSESTDTQYF.

This clonotype was counted many times. CDR3 amino acids: CAWSPSGYEQYF. The CDR3 DNA reads TGTGCCTGGAGTCCTAGCGGGTACGAGCAGTACTTC. This rearrangement joins TRBV30 to TRBJ2-7; 8 bases line up with TRBD2. Trimming cost V 2 bases and J 4 bases; bases outside gene matches: 1. Germline lookup yields CDR1 GTSNPN and CDR2 SVGIG (reference sequence). CDR3 size: 12 residues.

Ten or more counts support this clonotype. V gene TRBV10-3 combines with J gene TRBJ2-7; 8 bases agree with TRBD1. The ends lost 3 bases at V and 3 bases at J; junction bases unmatched: 1. This CDR3 contains 13 residues. Per germline, CDR1 ENHRY and CDR2 SYGVKD. CDR3 DNA: TGTGCCATCAGTGAAGGACAGGGCTACGAGCAGTACTTC. It specifies CAISEGQGYEQYF.

This clonotype has ten or more counts. The V call is TRBV7-9, the J call TRBJ2-3; no firm D call. Germline CDR1 is SEHNR and CDR2 is FQNEAQ (reference sequence). V was clipped by 1 base and J by 0 bases, with 5 bases between them. The CDR3 has 14 residues. The chain's CDR3 is CASSLEDSTDTQYF. CDR3 nucleotide sequence: TGTGCCAGCAGCTTAGAGGACAGCACAGATACGCAGTATTTT. Complete variable domain (other parts from reference TRBV7-9 and TRBJ2-3): DTGVSQNPRHKITKRGQNVTFRCDPISEHNRLYWYRQTLGQGPEFLTYFQNEAQLEKSRLLSDRFSAERPKGSFSTLEIQRTEQGDSAMYLCASSLEDSTDTQYFGPGTRLTVL.

This clonotype showed up many times. This sequence joins TRBV24-1 and TRBJ2-5, with TRBD1 as a possible D gene (5 bases). Germline V gene lookup returns CDR1 KGHDR and CDR2 SFDVKD. This CDR3 has 18 residues. V was trimmed by 0 bases and J by 1 base, leaving 17 bases between them. CDR3 sequence reads: CATSDLSGRRAGQETQYF. The CDR3 DNA is TGTGCCACCAGTGATTTGAGTGGTCGCAGGGCAGGCCAAGAGACCCAGTACTTC.

This clonotype was seen ten or more times. This chain links TRBV3-1 with TRBJ2-7, with TRBD1 as a possible D gene (5 bases). V was pared by 0 bases and J by 4 bases, with 13 bases between. This CDR3 is built from 15 residues. Germline V CDR1 and CDR2: LGHDT, YNNKEL (reference sequence). CDR3 DNA sequence: TGTGCCAGCAGCCAAGATGAAGGGGCGCCGTACGAGCAGTACTTC. Protein sequence: CASSQDEGAPYEQYF.